The clone carrying this T cell receptor beta chain has a single count. In the original processing: The assay estimated nucleated cells by amplifying reference gene primers. The table came from immunoSEQ multiplex PCR; TCRdb's copy has only in-frame clones and leaves some out. V and J calls and clone size follow that table, whereas D and trimming were derived from the DNA. The sample holds 150,000 to 200,000 clones, under 85% seen once. The data were obtained in a study of blood T cell repertoires in COVID-19. Study information: Samples taken during acute and convalescent COVID-19 were collected in the United States, Italy and Spain.

This CDR3 is built from 16 residues. The V segment lost 0 bases and the J segment 4 bases; nucleotides outside the gene matches: 7. The germline gives CDR1 SGHNT, CDR2 YYREEE (reference sequence). The chain couples TRBV5-4 to TRBJ1-3, with 7 positions matching TRBD1. This sequence was found in a man aged 60-69 years with active or convalescent COVID-19. Sequencing input: peripheral blood. CDR3 amino acids: CASSLGQGRSGNTIYF. The CDR3 DNA sequence: TGTGCCAGCAGCTTGGGACAGGGACGATCGGGAAACACCATATATTTT.